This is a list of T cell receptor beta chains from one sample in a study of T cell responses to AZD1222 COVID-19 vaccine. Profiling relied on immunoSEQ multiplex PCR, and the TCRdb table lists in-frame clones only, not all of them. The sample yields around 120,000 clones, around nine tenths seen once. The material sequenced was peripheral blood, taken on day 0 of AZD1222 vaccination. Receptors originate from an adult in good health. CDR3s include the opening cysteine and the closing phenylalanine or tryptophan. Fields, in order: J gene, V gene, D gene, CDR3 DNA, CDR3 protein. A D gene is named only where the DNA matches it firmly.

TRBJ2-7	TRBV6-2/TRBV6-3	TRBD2	TGTGCCAGCAGTTATTCGGGACTAGCGGGGAGGAGGCTCGAGCAGTACTTC	CASSYSGLAGRRLEQYF
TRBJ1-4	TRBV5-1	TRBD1	TGCGCCAGCAGCCTCCGACAGGGAACTAATGAAAAACTGTTTTTT	CASSLRQGTNEKLFF
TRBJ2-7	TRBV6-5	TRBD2	TGTGCCAGCAGTTACTCTGCGGGAGGGCCGGGAGAGCAGTACTTC	CASSYSAGGPGEQYF
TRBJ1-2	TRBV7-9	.	TGTGCCAGCAGCCCCGATGGCCCGTCGGTCTATGGCTACACCTTC	CASSPDGPSVYGYTF
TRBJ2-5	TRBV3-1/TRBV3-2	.	TGTGCCAGCAGTCCCTCCTCAGGGCGAACCCAGTACTTC	CASSPSSGRTQYF
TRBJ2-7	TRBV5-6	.	TGTGCCAGCAGCTTACAGGGCCCACTCTACGAGCAGTACTTC	CASSLQGPLYEQYF
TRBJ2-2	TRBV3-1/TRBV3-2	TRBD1	TGTGCCAGCTATGGGACAGGGGATTACACCGGGGAGCTGTTTTTT	CASYGTGDYTGELFF
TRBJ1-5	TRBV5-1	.	TGCGCCAGCGCCGAAGGGCAGGGTCAGCCCCAGCATTTT	CASAEGQGQPQHF
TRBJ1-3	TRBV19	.	TGTGCCAGTCAAAGGTCTCACTCTGGAAACACCATATATTTT	CASQRSHSGNTIYF
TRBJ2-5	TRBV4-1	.	TGCGCCAGCAGCCAAAAGATGAGGGACAACCAAGAGACCCAGTACTTC	CASSQKMRDNQETQYF
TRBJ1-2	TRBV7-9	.	TGTGCCAGCAGCTTGGCAGATGTCGATGGCTACACCTTC	CASSLADVDGYTF
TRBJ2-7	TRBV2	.	TGTGCCAGCAGTGGACTCTACGAGCAGTACTTC	CASSGLYEQYF
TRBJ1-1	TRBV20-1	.	TGCAGTGCTATACAGGCTTACGAAGCTTTCTTT	CSAIQAYEAFF
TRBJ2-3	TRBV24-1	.	TGTGCCACCAGTGACCCTACGACAGCAGATACGCAGTATTTT	CATSDPTTADTQYF
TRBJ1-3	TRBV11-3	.	TGTGCCAGCAGCTTTCCCAGGATCTCTGGAAACACCATATATTTT	CASSFPRISGNTIYF